This is a list of T cell receptor beta chains from one sample in a study of shared clonotypes between healthy human individuals. Here immunoSEQ multiplex PCR was the method, and the copy in TCRdb shows in-frame clones only, minus some. The sample has fewer than 550,000 clones; 60% to 80% are singletons. Sample: PBMCs. All receptors come from a middle-aged woman in good health. Some clones in this sample may be carry-over from other donors' samples. CDR3s include the opening cysteine and the closing phenylalanine or tryptophan. D genes are given only for firm matches. Clone size is given for some rows only: seen once, a few or many times, or a class if the clone is expanded.

D gene	clone size	V gene	J gene	CDR3 DNA	CDR3 protein
.	.	TRBV7-9	TRBJ2-7	TGTGCCAGCAGCTTATCGAACGAGCAGTACTTC	CASSLSNEQYF
.	.	TRBV4-1	TRBJ1-1	TGCGCCAGCAGCCAAGGGGGGGGGAAGAACACTGAAGCTTTCTTT	CASSQGGGKNTEAFF
.	.	TRBV2	TRBJ2-1	TGTGCCAGCAGGTGGGCCTCCTACAATGAGCAGTTCTTC	CASRWASYNEQFF
.	.	TRBV19	TRBJ2-7	TGTGCCACCTCCCAGCAGGGAGATAGCTACGAGCAGTACTTC	CATSQQGDSYEQYF
TRBD2	.	TRBV27	TRBJ2-2	TGTGCCAGCAAGATTACTAGCGGGACCGGGGAGCTGTTTTTT	CASKITSGTGELFF
.	.	TRBV11-2	TRBJ1-1	TGTGCCAGCAGCCCGTCGACAGGAGTGAACACTGAAGCTTTCTTT	CASSPSTGVNTEAFF
.	few	TRBV5-4	TRBJ1-4	TGTGCCAGCAGCGGACAAAATAATGAAAAACTGTTTTTT	CASSGQNNEKLFF
.	.	TRBV28	TRBJ1-1	TGTGCCAGCAGTGGAACAGGGTTTCTGGGGGAAGCTTTCTTT	CASSGTGFLGEAFF
TRBD2	.	TRBV4-2	TRBJ2-1	TGTGCCAGCAGCCATTTGGGGAGGGGCAATGAGCAGTTCTTC	CASSHLGRGNEQFF
TRBD2	once	TRBV7-7	TRBJ2-1	TGTGCTAGCAGCTTAGAGGTAGCGGGAACTTACAATGAGCAGTTCTTC	CASSLEVAGTYNEQFF
.	.	TRBV4-2	TRBJ2-7	TGTGCCAGCAGCCCTGGGCGGAGGGACTACGAGCAGTACTTC	CASSPGRRDYEQYF
.	many	TRBV29-1	TRBJ1-1	TGCAGCGTTGAATTTGGAGAGGGGGGGACTGAAGCTTTCTTT	CSVEFGEGGTEAFF
TRBD2	.	TRBV28	TRBJ2-3	TGTGCCAGCAGTTCCCCCTCCGGGACTAGGCCAGATACGCAGTATTTT	CASSSPSGTRPDTQYF
.	few	TRBV28	TRBJ1-1	TGTGCCAGCAAGGGGAACACTGAAGCTTTCTTT	CASKGNTEAFF
TRBD2	.	TRBV7-9	TRBJ2-3	TGTGCCAGCAGCGAGGGGACTAGCTCCGAGGAAGATACGCAGTATTTT	CASSEGTSSEEDTQYF
.	few	TRBV5-8	TRBJ2-7	TGTGCCAGCAGCTTCAGAGGGTCGAGAGAGCAGTACTTC	CASSFRGSREQYF
TRBD2	.	TRBV6-7	TRBJ2-3	TGTGCCAGCAGTTACGGAGGGACTAGCGGCACAGATACGCAGTATTTT	CASSYGGTSGTDTQYF
TRBD2	.	TRBV10-3	TRBJ2-3	TGTGCCATCAGGGATCCTAGCGGGAGGGGAGATACGCAGTATTTT	CAIRDPSGRGDTQYF
TRBD2	.	TRBV28	TRBJ2-1	TGTGCCAGCAGTTTATTGGGCCTTCAAGCGGGAGGCCTGTACAATGAGCAGTTCTTC	CASSLLGLQAGGLYNEQFF
.	.	TRBV6-6	TRBJ2-7	TGTGCCAGCACTCCCTCCGGCGGGTACGAGCAGTACTTC	CASTPSGGYEQYF
TRBD1	.	TRBV28	TRBJ2-7	TGTGCCAGCAGACAGGGGCCCTCCTACGAGCAGTACTTC	CASRQGPSYEQYF
.	few	TRBV5-5	TRBJ2-4	TGTGCCAGCAGCTTGGCCGGAATCGGGAACATTCAGTACTTC	CASSLAGIGNIQYF
.	.	TRBV19	TRBJ2-7	TGTGCCAGTAGTATGAGGGGCGGGATGGGCTACGAGCAGTACTTC	CASSMRGGMGYEQYF
.	.	TRBV30	TRBJ2-7	TGTGCCTGGAGTGTACAGGCAGGAAGGGAGCAGTACTTC	CAWSVQAGREQYF
.	.	TRBV2	TRBJ2-6	TGTGCCAGCAGTCCCACAAGTTCTGGGGCCAACGTCCTGACTTTC	CASSPTSSGANVLTF
TRBD2	.	TRBV7-7	TRBJ2-7	TGTGCCAGCAGCTTAGGACTAGCGGGCGAGCAGTACTTC	CASSLGLAGEQYF
.	.	TRBV29-1	TRBJ2-2	TGCAGCGTTGTAGTCAGGGGCCTCACCGGGGAGCTGTTTTTT	CSVVVRGLTGELFF